This TCR beta chain appears in the sequencing data of a study of T cells after yellow fever vaccination. Germline CDR1 and CDR2: SGHVS and FNYEAQ. Deletions cut 1 base from V and 3 bases from J, with 9 bases between. The CDR3 runs to 14 residues. The TCR cDNA carried a universal primer site and UMIs from 5'RACE template switching. TCRdb fed the 5' RACE reads into MiXCR, producing one record per CDR3 protein. The data show some 220,000 distinct CDR3 sequences, with approximately 3.2% seen just once and 3.2% held by the top ten. Concerning this clonotype: Its antigen is unidentified.

Study findings and constraints: Most primary-vaccination clones reappeared after the booster (less than 98% CD4, 88% CD8).

The sequenced sample was CD4+ T cells sorted from PBMCs, obtained 10 days after the yellow fever booster vaccination. This clonotype was sampled from a man younger than 30 who received the YFV17D yellow fever vaccine. The chain carries TRBV7-6 and TRBJ1-2; no clear D. The CDR3 DNA sequence: TGTGCCAGCAGCTTAGACAACGGGGACTATGGCTACACCTTC. This sequence encodes CASSLDNGDYGYTF.